A single count supports the clone carrying this T cell receptor beta chain. This sample was taken from a study of blood T cell repertoires in COVID-19. J gave up 7 bases and V 2 bases, and 5 bases lay outside the gene matches. The germline V gene has CDR1 SNHLY and CDR2 FYNNEI. The CDR3 is 14 residues long. As handled by the study authors: From reference gene primer amplification, estimates of nucleated cell counts were derived. The table came from immunoSEQ multiplex PCR; TCRdb's copy has only in-frame clones and leaves some out. That table furnishes V, J and clone size, whereas the DNA furnished D and trimming. This table holds hundreds of thousands of clones, roughly nine tenths found once. In assigning cohorts, the study relied on participant-reported clinical history. All recovered Cohort 3 donors got two negative PCRs, got clearance, or saw symptom resolution.

This receptor was identified in a man aged 25 to 40 who had recovered from COVID-19. The V gene is TRBV2, the J gene TRBJ1-5; the match to TRBD1 covers 7 bases. Source material: PBMCs or T cells enriched from blood (not recorded which). CDR3 amino acids: CASSEWGTEQPQHF. Written as DNA, the CDR3 is TGTGCCAGCAGTGAATGGGGGACAGAACAGCCCCAGCATTTT.